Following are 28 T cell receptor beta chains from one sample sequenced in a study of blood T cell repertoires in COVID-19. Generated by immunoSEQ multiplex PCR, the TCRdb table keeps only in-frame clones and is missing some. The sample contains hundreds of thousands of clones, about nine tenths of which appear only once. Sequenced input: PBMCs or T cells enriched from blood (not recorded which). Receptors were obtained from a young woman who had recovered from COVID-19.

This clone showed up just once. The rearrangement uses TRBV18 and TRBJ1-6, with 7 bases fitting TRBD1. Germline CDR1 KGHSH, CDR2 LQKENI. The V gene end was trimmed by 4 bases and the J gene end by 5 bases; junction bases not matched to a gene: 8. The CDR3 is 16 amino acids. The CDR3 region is CASSLTGTADNSPLHF. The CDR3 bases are TGTGCCAGCTCACTCACCGGGACAGCTGATAATTCACCCCTCCACTTT. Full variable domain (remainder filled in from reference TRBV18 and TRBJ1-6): NAGVMQNPRHLVRRRGQEARLRCSPMKGHSHVYWYRQLPEEGLKFMVYLQKENIIDESGMPKERFSAEFPKEGPSILRIQQVVRGDSAAYFCASSLTGTADNSPLHFGNGTRLTVT.

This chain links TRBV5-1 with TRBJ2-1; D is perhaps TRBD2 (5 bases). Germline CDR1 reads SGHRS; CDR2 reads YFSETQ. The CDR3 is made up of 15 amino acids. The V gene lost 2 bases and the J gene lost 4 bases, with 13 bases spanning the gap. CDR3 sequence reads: CASSFRGRSYNEQFF. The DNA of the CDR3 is TGCGCCAGCAGCTTTCGGGGTCGGAGTTACAATGAGCAGTTCTTC.

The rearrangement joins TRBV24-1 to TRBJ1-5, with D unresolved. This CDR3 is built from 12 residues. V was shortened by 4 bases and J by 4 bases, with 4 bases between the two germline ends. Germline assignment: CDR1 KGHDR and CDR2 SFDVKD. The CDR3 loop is CATSDMNQPQHF. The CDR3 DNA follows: TGTGCCACCAGTGACATGAATCAGCCCCAGCATTTT.

The chain's CDR3 is CATSERGAGGTEAFF. CDR3 sequence (DNA): TGTGCCACCAGCGAACGGGGGGCTGGGGGCACTGAAGCTTTCTTT. The chain combines TRBV15 with TRBJ1-1, with a weak D call TRBD1 (6 bases). Germline CDR1 LNHNV, CDR2 YYDKDF (reference sequence). V dropped 5 bases and J dropped 4 bases, with 17 bases sitting between them. The CDR3 length is 15 residues.

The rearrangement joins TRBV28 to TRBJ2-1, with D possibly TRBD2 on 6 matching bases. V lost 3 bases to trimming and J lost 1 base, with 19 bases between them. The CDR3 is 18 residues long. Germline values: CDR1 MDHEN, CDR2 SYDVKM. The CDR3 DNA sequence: TGTGCCAGCAGTTTCGACACGACTAGATTTATGTCCTACAATGAGCAGTTCTTC. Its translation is CASSFDTTRFMSYNEQFF. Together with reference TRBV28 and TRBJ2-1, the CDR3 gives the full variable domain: DVKVTQSSRYLVKRTGEKVFLECVQDMDHENMFWYRQDPGLGLRLIYFSYDVKMKEKGDIPEGYSVSREKKERFSLILESASTNQTSMYLCASSFDTTRFMSYNEQFFGPGTRLTVL.

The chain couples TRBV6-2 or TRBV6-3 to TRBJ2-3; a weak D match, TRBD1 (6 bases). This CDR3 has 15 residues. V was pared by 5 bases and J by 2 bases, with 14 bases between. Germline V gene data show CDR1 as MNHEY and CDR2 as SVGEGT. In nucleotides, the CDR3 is TGTGCCAGCAGTAACGGACAGCCGACCACAGATACGCAGTATTTT. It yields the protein CASSNGQPTTDTQYF.

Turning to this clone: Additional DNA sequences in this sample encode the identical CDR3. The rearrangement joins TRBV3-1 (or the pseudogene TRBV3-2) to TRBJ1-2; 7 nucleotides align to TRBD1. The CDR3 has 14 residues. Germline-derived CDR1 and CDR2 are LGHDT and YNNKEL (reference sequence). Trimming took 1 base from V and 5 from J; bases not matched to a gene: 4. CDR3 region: CASSQAPGGYGYTF. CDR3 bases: TGTGCCAGCAGCCAAGCGCCAGGGGGATATGGCTACACCTTC.

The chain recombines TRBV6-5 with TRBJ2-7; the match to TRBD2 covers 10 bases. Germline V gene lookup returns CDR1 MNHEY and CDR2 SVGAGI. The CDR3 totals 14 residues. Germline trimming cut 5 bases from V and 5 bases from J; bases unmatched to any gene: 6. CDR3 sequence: CASSKASGSHEQYF. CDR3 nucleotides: TGTGCCAGCAGTAAGGCTAGCGGGAGCCACGAGCAGTACTTC.

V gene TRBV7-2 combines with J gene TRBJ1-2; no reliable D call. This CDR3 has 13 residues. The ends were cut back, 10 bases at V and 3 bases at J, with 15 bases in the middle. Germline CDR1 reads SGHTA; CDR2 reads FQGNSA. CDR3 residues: CAISPPGYYGYTF. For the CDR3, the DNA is TGTGCCATTTCGCCACCGGGATACTATGGCTACACCTTC.

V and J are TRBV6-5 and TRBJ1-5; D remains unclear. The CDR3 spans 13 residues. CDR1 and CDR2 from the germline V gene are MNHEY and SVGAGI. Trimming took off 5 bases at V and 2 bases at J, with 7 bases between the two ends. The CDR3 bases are TGTGCCAGCAGTCCACAGCGCAATCAGCCCCAGCATTTT. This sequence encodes CASSPQRNQPQHF.

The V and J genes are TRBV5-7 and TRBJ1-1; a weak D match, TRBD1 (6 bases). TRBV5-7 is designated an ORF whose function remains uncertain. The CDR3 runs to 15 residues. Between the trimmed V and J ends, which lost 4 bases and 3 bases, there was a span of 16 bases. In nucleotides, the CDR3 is TGTGCCAGCAGCCTCCGCCGGGACAACTACACTGAAGCTTTCTTT. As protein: CASSLRRDNYTEAFF.

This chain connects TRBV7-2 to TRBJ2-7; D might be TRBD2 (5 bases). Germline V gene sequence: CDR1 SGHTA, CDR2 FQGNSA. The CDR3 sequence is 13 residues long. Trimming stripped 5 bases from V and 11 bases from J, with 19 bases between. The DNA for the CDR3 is TGTGCCAGCAGCCCGGGTCCCGCGGGCCAAGAGTACTTC. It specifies CASSPGPAGQEYF. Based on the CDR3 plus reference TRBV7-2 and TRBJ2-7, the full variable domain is GAGVSQSPSNKVTEKGKDVELRCDPISGHTALYWYRQSLGQGLEFLIYFQGNSAPDKSGLPSDRFSAERTGGSVSTLTIQRTQQEDSAVYLCASSPGPAGQEYFGPGTRLTVT.

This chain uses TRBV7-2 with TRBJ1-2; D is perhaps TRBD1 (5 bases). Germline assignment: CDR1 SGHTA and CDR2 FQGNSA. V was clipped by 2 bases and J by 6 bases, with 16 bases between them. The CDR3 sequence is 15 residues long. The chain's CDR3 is CASSLLGREAHGYTF. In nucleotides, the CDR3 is TGTGCCAGCAGCTTATTAGGCAGGGAGGCGCATGGCTACACCTTC.

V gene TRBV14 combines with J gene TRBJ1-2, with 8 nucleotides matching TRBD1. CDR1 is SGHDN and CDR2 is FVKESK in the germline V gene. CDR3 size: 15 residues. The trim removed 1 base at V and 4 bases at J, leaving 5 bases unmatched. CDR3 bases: TGTGCCAGCAGCCAAGCCACAGGGGGTGTCTATGGCTACACCTTC. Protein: CASSQATGGVYGYTF.

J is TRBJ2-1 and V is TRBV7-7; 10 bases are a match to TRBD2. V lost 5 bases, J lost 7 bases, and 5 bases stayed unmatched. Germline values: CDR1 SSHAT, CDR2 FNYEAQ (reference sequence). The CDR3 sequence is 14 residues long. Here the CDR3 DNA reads TGTGCCAGCAGCCCCCTAGCGGGGGTTAATGAGCAGTTCTTC. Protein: CASSPLAGVNEQFF.

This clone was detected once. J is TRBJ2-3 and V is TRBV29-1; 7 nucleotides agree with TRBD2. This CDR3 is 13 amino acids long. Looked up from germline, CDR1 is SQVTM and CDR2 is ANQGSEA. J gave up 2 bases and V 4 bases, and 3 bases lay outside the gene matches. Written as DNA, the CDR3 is TGCAGCGTTGGGGGGAGGGTCACAGATACGCAGTATTTT. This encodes CSVGGRVTDTQYF.

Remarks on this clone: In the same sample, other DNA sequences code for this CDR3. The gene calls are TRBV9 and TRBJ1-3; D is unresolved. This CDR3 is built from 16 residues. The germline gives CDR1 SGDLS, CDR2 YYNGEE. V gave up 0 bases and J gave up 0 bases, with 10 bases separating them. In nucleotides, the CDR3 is TGTGCCAGCAGCGTAGCTTACAGAAGCTCTGGAAACACCATATATTTT. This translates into CASSVAYRSSGNTIYF. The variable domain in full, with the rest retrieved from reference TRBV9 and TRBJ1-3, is DSGVTQTPKHLITATGQRVTLRCSPRSGDLSVYWYQQSLDQGLQFLIQYYNGEERAKGNILERFSAQQFPDLHSELNLSSLELGDSALYFCASSVAYRSSGNTIYFGEGSWLTVV.

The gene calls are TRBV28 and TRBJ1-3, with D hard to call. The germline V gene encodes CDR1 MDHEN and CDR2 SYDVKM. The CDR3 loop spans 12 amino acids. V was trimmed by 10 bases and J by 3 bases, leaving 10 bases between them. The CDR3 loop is CATNPGGNTIYF. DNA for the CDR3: TGTGCCACCAACCCGGGTGGAAACACCATATATTTT.

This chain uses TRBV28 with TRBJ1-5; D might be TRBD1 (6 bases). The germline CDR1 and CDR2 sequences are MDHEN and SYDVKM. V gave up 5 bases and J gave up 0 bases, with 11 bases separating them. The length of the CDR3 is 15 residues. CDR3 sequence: CASSRTEYSNQPQHF. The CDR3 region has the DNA TGTGCCAGCAGTCGGACAGAGTATAGCAATCAGCCCCAGCATTTT. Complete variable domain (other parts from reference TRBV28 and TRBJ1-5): DVKVTQSSRYLVKRTGEKVFLECVQDMDHENMFWYRQDPGLGLRLIYFSYDVKMKEKGDIPEGYSVSREKKERFSLILESASTNQTSMYLCASSRTEYSNQPQHFGDGTRLSIL.

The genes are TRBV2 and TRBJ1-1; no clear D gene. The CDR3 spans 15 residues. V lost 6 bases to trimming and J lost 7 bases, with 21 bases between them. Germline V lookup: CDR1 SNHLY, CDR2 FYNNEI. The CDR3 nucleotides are TGTGCCAGCAGCACCCCCGCGCCCTCGAGTGGTGAAGCTTTCTTT. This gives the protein CASSTPAPSSGEAFF.

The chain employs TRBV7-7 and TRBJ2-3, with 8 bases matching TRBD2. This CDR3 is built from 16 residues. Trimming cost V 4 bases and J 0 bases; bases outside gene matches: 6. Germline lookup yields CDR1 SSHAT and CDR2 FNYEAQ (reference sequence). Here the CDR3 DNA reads TGTGCCAGCAGCTATGGACTAGCCCGGAGCACAGATACGCAGTATTTT. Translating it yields CASSYGLARSTDTQYF.

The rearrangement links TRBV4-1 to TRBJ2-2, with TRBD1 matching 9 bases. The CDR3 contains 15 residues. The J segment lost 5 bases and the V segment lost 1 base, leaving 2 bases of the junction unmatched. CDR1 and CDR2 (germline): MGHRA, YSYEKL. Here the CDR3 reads CASSQVQGATGELFF. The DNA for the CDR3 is TGCGCCAGCAGCCAAGTACAGGGGGCAACCGGGGAGCTGTTTTTT.

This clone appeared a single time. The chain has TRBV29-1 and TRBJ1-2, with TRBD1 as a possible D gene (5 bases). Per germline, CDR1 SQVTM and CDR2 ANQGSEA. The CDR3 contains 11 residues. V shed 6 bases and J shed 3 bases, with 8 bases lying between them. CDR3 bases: TGCAGCGTCGGCAGGGACTATGGCTACACCTTC. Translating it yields CSVGRDYGYTF.

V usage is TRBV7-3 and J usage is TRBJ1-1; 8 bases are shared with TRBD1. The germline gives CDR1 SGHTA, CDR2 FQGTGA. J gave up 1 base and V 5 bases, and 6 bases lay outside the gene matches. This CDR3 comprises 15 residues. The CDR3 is CASSRGQGQNTEAFF. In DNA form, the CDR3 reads TGTGCCAGCAGCCGAGGACAGGGACAGAACACTGAAGCTTTCTTT.

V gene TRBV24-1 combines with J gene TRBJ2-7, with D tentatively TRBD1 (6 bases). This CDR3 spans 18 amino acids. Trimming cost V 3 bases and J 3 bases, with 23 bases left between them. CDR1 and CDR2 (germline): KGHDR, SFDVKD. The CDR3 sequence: CATSDPFSLQGVSYEQYF. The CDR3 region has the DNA TGTGCCACCAGTGATCCCTTTTCCCTACAGGGTGTTAGCTACGAGCAGTACTTC.

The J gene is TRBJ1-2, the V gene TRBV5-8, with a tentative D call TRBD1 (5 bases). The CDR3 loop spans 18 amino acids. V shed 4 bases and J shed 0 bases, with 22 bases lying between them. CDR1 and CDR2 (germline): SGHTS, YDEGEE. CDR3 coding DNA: TGTGCCAGCAGCGCGGAACAGGAATATTCCAGAGCTAACTATGGCTACACCTTC. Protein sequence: CASSAEQEYSRANYGYTF. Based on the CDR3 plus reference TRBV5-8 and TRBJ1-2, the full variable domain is EAGVTQSPTHLIKTRGQQATLRCSPISGHTSVYWYQQALGLGLQFLLWYDEGEERNRGNFPPRFSGRQFPNYSSELNVNALELEDSALYLCASSAEQEYSRANYGYTFGSGTRLTVV.

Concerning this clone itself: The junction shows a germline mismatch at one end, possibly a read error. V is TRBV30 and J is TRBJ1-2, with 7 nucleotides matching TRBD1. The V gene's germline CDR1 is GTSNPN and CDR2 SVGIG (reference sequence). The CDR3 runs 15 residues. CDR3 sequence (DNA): TGTGCCGGGAGACCTCCGGGACAGCTCAGATATGGCTACACCTTC. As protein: CAGRPPGQLRYGYTF.

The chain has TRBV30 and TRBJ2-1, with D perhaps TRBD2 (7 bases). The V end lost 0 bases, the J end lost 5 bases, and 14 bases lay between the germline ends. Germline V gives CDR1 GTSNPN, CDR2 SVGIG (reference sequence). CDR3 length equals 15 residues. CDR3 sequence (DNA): TGTGCCTGGAGTGTTCGGGGGGCTGGTGACAATGAGCAGTTCTTC. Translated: CAWSVRGAGDNEQFF.